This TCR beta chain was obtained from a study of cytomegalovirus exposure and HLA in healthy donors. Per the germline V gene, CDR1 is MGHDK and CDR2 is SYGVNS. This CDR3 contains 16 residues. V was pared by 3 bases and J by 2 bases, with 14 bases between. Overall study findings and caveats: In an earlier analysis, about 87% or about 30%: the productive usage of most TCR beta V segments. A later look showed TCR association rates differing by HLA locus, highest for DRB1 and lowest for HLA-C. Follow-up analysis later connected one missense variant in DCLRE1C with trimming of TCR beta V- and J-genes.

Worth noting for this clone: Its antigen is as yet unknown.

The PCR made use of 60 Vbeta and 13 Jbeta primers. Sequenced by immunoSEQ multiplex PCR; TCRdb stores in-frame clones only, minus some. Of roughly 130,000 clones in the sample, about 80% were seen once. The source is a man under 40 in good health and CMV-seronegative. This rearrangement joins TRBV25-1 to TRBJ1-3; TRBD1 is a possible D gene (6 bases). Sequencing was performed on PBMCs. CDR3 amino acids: CASSDIQGLPGNTIYF. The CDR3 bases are TGTGCCAGCAGTGATATCCAGGGGCTCCCTGGAAACACCATATATTTT.